Each of the 17 T cell receptor beta chains below was sequenced from the same sample in a study of T cell clonotyping in hematopoietic cell transplantation. The assay was immunoSEQ multiplex PCR, and TCRdb's table has in-frame clones only and misses some. The data show about 45,000 clones, around 83% seen once. Noted time point: recipient sample about 28 days before transplant, after cytoreduction. Material: peripheral blood mononuclear cells, obtained before stem cell transplant. All receptors derive from a man aged 55 to 70 with myelodysplastic syndrome. Some clones in this sample may be carry-over from other donors' samples.

CDR3 nucleotides: TGTGCCAGCTCACCACAGGGAGAGAATGAAAAACTGTTTTTT. This encodes CASSPQGENEKLFF. The V call is TRBV18, the J call TRBJ1-4, with D uncertain. The CDR3 spans 14 residues. CDR1 is KGHSH and CDR2 is LQKENI in the germline V gene. Trimming took 1 base from V and 5 from J, leaving 8 bases between them.

The table lists this clone with a count of one. This chain connects TRBV19 to TRBJ1-1; D gene unclear. CDR3 length: 11 residues. Germline CDR1 LNHDA, CDR2 SQIVND (reference sequence). V was pared by 5 bases and J by 5 bases, with 6 bases between. The CDR3 nucleotides read TGTGCCAGTAGTCGCGGGACTGAAGCTTTCTTT. As protein: CASSRGTEAFF.

The J gene is TRBJ1-5, the V gene TRBV25-1; D gene unclear. With 7 bases removed from V and 3 bases from J, the gap between germline ends came to 19 bases. The CDR3 contains 16 residues. CDR1 is MGHDK, CDR2 SYGVNS, per germline. The CDR3 loop is CASNLSGPAANQPQHF. The CDR3 region has the DNA TGTGCCAGCAATCTTTCGGGCCCCGCGGCCAATCAGCCCCAGCATTTT.

This sequence joins TRBV9 and TRBJ1-2, with a tentative D call TRBD1 (5 bases). The germline gives CDR1 SGDLS, CDR2 YYNGEE. Trimming pared 0 bases from V and 8 bases from J, leaving 11 bases between. The CDR3 extends over 13 amino acids. The CDR3 DNA sequence: TGTGCCAGCAGCGTAGACGACGGGACCGGCTACACCTTC. Translating gives CASSVDDGTGYTF.

The rearrangement uses TRBV7-3 and TRBJ2-7; TRBD1 matches 7 bases. The length of the CDR3 is 14 residues. The germline CDR1 and CDR2 sequences are SGHTA and FQGTGA. The junction had 4 bases not matched to a gene; V was cut back by 4 bases and J by 1 base. The CDR3 DNA follows: TGTGCCAGCAGCTCATGGGACAGTTCCTACGAGCAGTACTTC. Protein: CASSSWDSSYEQYF.

This clone was seen just once. The rearrangement uses TRBV7-2 and TRBJ2-5; unclear D gene. Trimming removed 5 bases at V and 5 bases at J, with 18 bases between. The CDR3 spans 15 residues. Germline-derived CDR1 and CDR2 are SGHTA and FQGNSA. The chain's CDR3 is CASSPENGSRETQYF. The DNA of the CDR3 is TGTGCCAGCAGCCCCGAAAATGGCAGCCGGGAGACCCAGTACTTC. The full variable domain, completed using reference TRBV7-2 and TRBJ2-5, is GAGVSQSPSNKVTEKGKDVELRCDPISGHTALYWYRQSLGQGLEFLIYFQGNSAPDKSGLPSDRFSAERTGGSVSTLTIQRTQQEDSAVYLCASSPENGSRETQYFGPGTRLLVL.

The rearrangement links TRBV6-6 to TRBJ2-5; TRBD2 matches at 9 bases. CDR3 length: 16 amino acids. The germline gives CDR1 MNHNY, CDR2 SVGAGI (reference sequence). Trimming at V came to 0 bases and at J to 1 base, leaving 3 bases not matched to a gene. The CDR3 region has the DNA TGTGCCAGCAGTTACTCGGCGGGGGGGCCCCAAGAGACCCAGTACTTC. This translates into CASSYSAGGPQETQYF.

The chain uses TRBV19 and TRBJ1-5, with TRBD1 matching over 7 bases. CDR3 length: 15 residues. J lost 4 bases, V lost 4 bases, and 7 bases had no gene match. Germline-derived CDR1 and CDR2 are LNHDA and SQIVND (reference sequence). This CDR3 reads CASSNDRVGNQPQHF. DNA for the CDR3: TGTGCCAGTAGTAATGACAGGGTGGGAAATCAGCCCCAGCATTTT.

V is TRBV30 and J is TRBJ2-3; TRBD2 might be the D (6 bases). With 0 bases removed from V and 3 bases from J, the gap between germline ends came to 13 bases. The V gene's germline CDR1 is GTSNPN and CDR2 SVGIG (reference sequence). This CDR3 is 15 amino acids long. The CDR3 DNA sequence: TGTGCCTGGAGTGTACGGGTGGGGGGAACAGATACGCAGTATTTT. Translating gives CAWSVRVGGTDTQYF.

The V call is TRBV5-8, the J call TRBJ1-5; 10 nucleotides line up with TRBD1. The CDR3 is 15 amino acids. Germline CDR1 is SGHTS and CDR2 is YDEGEE. The ends lost 4 bases at V and 3 bases at J; junction bases unmatched: 4. The CDR3 DNA follows: TGTGCCAGCAGCCGGGACAGGGGCCACAATCAGCCCCAGCATTTT. Translated: CASSRDRGHNQPQHF.

The CDR3 bases are TGCACCACTACAGGGAAGGGCACAGATACGCAGTATTTT. It is translated as CTTTGKGTDTQYF. This rearrangement joins TRBV29-1 to TRBJ2-3, with a possible D match to TRBD1 (6 bases). CDR1 and CDR2 (germline): SQVTM, ANQGSEA. The CDR3 spans 13 residues.

The rearrangement links TRBV30 to TRBJ2-3; no clear D gene. Germline lookup yields CDR1 GTSNPN and CDR2 SVGIG (reference sequence). V was shortened by 0 bases and J by 2 bases, with 9 bases between the two germline ends. This CDR3 spans 14 amino acids. The CDR3 loop is CAWSVLGPTDTQYF. The CDR3 DNA follows: TGTGCCTGGAGTGTACTTGGTCCCACAGATACGCAGTATTTT.

The chain is built from TRBV29-1 and TRBJ2-7; D remains unclear. V lost 6 bases and J 3 bases, leaving 9 bases between the germline ends. This CDR3 has 11 residues. Germline V gene lookup returns CDR1 SQVTM and CDR2 ANQGSEA. CDR3 region: CSVGLDYEQYF. The CDR3 DNA reads TGCAGCGTGGGGTTGGACTACGAGCAGTACTTC.

The sample holds a few counts of this clone. J is TRBJ2-5 and V is TRBV7-2; D gene uncertain. The ends were cut back, 5 bases at V and 5 bases at J, with 12 bases in the middle. CDR1 is SGHTA, CDR2 FQGNSA, per germline. This CDR3 has 13 amino acids. CDR3: CASSRLGWETQYF. The CDR3 coding sequence is TGTGCCAGCAGCCGGCTAGGGTGGGAGACCCAGTACTTC. Full variable domain (missing parts from reference TRBV7-2 and TRBJ2-5): GAGVSQSPSNKVTEKGKDVELRCDPISGHTALYWYRQSLGQGLEFLIYFQGNSAPDKSGLPSDRFSAERTGGSVSTLTIQRTQQEDSAVYLCASSRLGWETQYFGPGTRLLVL.

The rearrangement joins TRBV5-1 to TRBJ1-2; TRBD1 is a possible D gene (5 bases). V lost 3 bases to trimming and J lost 2 bases, with 20 bases between them. This CDR3 comprises 17 residues. Germline V gene data show CDR1 as SGHRS and CDR2 as YFSETQ. CDR3 in amino acids: CASSWTRLGANNYGYTF. CDR3 nucleotide sequence: TGCGCCAGCAGCTGGACTCGCCTCGGGGCGAACAACTATGGCTACACCTTC.

The chain carries TRBV5-1 and TRBJ2-2; D unresolved. Germline V lookup: CDR1 SGHRS, CDR2 YFSETQ. Trimming stripped 2 bases from V and 1 base from J, with 6 bases between. This CDR3 is 14 amino acids long. The DNA of the CDR3 is TGCGCCAGCAGCTTTTCATGGAACACCGGGGAGCTGTTTTTT. Residues: CASSFSWNTGELFF.

Only one count was recorded for this clone. The V and J genes are TRBV28 and TRBJ2-3, with 10 nucleotides matching TRBD1. The CDR3 totals 15 residues. Trimming took 4 bases from V and 5 from J; bases not matched to a gene: 6. CDR1 MDHEN and CDR2 SYDVKM come from the germline V gene. CDR3: CASSSGTGAQDTQYF. CDR3 nucleotide sequence: TGTGCCAGCAGTTCCGGGACAGGGGCTCAAGATACGCAGTATTTT.